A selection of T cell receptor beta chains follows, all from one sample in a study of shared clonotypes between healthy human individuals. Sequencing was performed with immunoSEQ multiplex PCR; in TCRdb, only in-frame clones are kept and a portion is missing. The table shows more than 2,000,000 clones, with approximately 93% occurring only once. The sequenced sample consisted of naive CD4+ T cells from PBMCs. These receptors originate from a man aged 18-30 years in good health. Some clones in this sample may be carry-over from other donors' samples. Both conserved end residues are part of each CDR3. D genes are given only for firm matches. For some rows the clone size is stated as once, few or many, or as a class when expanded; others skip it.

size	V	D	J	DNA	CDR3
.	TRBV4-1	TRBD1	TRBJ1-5	TGCGCCAGCAGTCGCGACCCGACAGGGAGGCTGGGTCAGCCCCAGCATTTT	CASSRDPTGRLGQPQHF
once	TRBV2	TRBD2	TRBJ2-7	TGTGCCAGCAGGGCTAGCGGGACATACGAGCAGTACTTC	CASRASGTYEQYF
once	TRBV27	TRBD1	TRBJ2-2	TGTGCCAGCAGAACCGGGACAGGGACGGTAGCCGGGGAGCTGTTTTTT	CASRTGTGTVAGELFF
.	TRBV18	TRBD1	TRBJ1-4	TGTGCCAGCTCACTTCGAGCCGGGACAGATAATGAAAAACTGTTTTTT	CASSLRAGTDNEKLFF
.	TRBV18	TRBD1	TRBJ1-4	TGTGCCAGCTCTCCCGGACAGGGGAAGCTTGATAATGAAAAACTGTTTTTT	CASSPGQGKLDNEKLFF
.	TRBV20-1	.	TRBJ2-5	TGCAGTGCTACCTCCACGGAGACCCAGTACTTC	CSATSTETQYF
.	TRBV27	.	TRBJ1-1	TGTGCCAGCAGCCGCGGGACGGTGGTAGCGGACACTGAAGCTTTCTTT	CASSRGTVVADTEAFF
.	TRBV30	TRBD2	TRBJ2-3	TGTGCCTGGAGTAAGAGCGGGAGGAGCACAGATACGCAGTATTTT	CAWSKSGRSTDTQYF
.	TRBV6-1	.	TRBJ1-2	TGTGCCAGCAGTGAACGGGGGCTTGACTATGGCTACACCTTC	CASSERGLDYGYTF
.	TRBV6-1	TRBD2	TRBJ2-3	TGTGCCAGCAGTGAAGTCGGCTGGGGGGGGTCCACAGATACGCAGTATTTT	CASSEVGWGGSTDTQYF
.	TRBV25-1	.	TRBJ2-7	TGTGCCAGCAGTGATCCTGATTTACCAGGGGCCCCCGTGCAGCAGTACTTC	CASSDPDLPGAPVQQYF
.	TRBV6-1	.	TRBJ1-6	TGTGCCAGCAGTGAAATCTGGGGGCCTTCACCCCTCCACTTT	CASSEIWGPSPLHF
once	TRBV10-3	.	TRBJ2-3	TGTGCCATCAGTGAGTCGTCAGGAGGTGGGGGGCTCACAGATACGCAGTATTTT	CAISESSGGGGLTDTQYF
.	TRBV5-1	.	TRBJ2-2	TGCGCCAGCAGCCCGGGACTTTGGGCCGGGGAGCTGTTTTTT	CASSPGLWAGELFF
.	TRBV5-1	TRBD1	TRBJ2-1	TGCGCCAGCAGGCGATGGACCGGGACAGGGATGGGGAATGAGCAGTTCTTC	CASRRWTGTGMGNEQFF
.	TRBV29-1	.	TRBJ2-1	TGCAGCGTCGCCCGAGGGCCCTACGGCCCCCTTACCAATGAGCAGTTCTTC	CSVARGPYGPLTNEQFF